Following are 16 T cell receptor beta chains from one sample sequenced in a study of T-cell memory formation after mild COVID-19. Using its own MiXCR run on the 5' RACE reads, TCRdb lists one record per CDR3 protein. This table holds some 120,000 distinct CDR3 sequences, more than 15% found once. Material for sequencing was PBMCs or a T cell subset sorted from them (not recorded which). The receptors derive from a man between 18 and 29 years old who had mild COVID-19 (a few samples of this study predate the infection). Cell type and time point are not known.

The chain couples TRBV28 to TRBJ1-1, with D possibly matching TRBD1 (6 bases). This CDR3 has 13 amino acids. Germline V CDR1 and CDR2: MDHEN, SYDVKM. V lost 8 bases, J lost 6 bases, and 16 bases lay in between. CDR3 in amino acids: CASGGTGLAEAFF. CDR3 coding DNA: TGTGCCAGCGGTGGTACAGGGCTCGCTGAAGCTTTCTTT.

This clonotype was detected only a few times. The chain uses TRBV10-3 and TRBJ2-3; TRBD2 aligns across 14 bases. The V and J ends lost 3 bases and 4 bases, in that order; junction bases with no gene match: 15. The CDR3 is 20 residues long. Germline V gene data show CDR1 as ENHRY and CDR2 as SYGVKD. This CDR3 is CAISDSTGTSGGKLADTQYF. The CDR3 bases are TGTGCCATCAGTGACTCGACCGGGACTAGCGGGGGAAAGTTGGCAGATACGCAGTATTTT.

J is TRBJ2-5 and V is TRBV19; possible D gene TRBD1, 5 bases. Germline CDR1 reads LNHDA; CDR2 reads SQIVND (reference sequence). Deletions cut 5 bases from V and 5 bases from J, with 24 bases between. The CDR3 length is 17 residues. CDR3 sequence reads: CASSPRQMGPAWETQYF. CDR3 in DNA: TGTGCCAGTAGTCCTCGACAGATGGGCCCGGCGTGGGAGACCCAGTACTTC.

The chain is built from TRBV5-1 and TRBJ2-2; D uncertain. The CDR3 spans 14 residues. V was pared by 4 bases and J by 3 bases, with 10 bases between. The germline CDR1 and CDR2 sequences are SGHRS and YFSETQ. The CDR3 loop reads CASSPGPDTGELFF. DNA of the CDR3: TGCGCCAGCAGCCCGGGCCCGGACACCGGGGAGCTGTTTTTT. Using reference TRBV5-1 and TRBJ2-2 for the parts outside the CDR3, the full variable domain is KAGVTQTPRYLIKTRGQQVTLSCSPISGHRSVSWYQQTPGQGLQFLFEYFSETQRNKGNFPGRFSGRQFSNSRSEMNVSTLELGDSALYLCASSPGPDTGELFFGEGSRLTVL.

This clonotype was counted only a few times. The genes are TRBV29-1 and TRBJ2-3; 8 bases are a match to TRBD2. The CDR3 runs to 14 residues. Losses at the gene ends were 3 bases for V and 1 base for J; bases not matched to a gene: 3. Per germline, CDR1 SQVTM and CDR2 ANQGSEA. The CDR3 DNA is TGCAGCGTTGACCTAGCGGGTGGCACAGATACGCAGTATTTT. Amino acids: CSVDLAGGTDTQYF.

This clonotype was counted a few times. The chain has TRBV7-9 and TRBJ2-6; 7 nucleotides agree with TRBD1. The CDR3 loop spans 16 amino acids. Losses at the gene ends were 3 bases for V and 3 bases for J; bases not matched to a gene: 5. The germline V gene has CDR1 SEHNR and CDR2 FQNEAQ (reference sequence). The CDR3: CASSFFTGDGANVLTF. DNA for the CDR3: TGTGCCAGCAGCTTCTTTACAGGGGATGGGGCCAACGTCCTGACTTTC.

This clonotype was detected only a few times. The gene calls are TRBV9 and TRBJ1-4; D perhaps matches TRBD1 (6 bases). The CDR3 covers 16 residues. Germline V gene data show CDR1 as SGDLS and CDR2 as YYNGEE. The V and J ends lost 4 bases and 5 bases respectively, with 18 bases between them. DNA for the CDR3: TGTGCCAGCAGCCCCCGTTCAGGGGCTCCGAATGAAAAACTGTTTTTT. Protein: CASSPRSGAPNEKLFF.

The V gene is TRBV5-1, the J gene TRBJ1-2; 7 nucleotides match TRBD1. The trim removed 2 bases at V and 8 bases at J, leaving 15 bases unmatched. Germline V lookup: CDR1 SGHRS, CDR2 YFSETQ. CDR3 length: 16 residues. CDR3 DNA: TGCGCCAGCAGCTTTGACAGGGCCCGTTCTAATCCCGGCTACACCTTC. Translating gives CASSFDRARSNPGYTF. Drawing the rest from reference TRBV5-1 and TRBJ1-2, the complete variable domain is KAGVTQTPRYLIKTRGQQVTLSCSPISGHRSVSWYQQTPGQGLQFLFEYFSETQRNKGNFPGRFSGRQFSNSRSEMNVSTLELGDSALYLCASSFDRARSNPGYTFGSGTRLTVV.

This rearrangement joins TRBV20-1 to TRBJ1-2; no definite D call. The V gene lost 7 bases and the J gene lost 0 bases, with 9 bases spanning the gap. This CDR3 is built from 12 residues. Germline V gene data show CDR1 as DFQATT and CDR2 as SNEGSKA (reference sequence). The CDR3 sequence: CSELRANYGYTF. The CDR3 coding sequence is TGCAGTGAGCTTAGGGCTAACTATGGCTACACCTTC.

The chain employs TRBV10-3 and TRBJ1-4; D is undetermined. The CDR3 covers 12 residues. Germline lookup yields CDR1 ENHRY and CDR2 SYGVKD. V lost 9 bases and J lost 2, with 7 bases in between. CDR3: CAIGHTNEKLFF. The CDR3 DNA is TGTGCCATAGGGCATACTAATGAAAAACTGTTTTTT.

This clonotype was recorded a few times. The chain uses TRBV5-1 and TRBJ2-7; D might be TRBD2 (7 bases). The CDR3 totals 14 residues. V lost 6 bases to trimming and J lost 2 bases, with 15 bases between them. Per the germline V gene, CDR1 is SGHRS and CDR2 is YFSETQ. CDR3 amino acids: CASKRDTITYEQYF. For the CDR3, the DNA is TGCGCCAGCAAGCGGGACACCATTACCTACGAGCAGTACTTC.

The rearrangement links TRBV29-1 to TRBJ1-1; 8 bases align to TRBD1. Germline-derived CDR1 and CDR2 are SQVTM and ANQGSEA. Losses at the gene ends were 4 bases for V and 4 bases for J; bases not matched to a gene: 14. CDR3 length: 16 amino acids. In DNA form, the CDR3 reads TGCAGCGTTGCAGGGGTGACAGGGGACGGGGCCACTGAAGCTTTCTTT. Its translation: CSVAGVTGDGATEAFF.

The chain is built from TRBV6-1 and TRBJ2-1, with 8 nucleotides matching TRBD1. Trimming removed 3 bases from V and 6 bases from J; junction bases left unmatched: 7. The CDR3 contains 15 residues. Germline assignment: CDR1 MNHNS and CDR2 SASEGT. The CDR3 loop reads CASSEVRTGINEQFF. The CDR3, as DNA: TGTGCCAGCAGTGAGGTACGGACAGGGATCAATGAGCAGTTCTTC.

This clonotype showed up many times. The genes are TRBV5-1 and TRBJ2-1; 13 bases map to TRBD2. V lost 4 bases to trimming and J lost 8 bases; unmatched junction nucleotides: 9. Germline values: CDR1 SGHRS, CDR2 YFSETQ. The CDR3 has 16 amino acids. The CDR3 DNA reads TGCGCCAGCAGCCGGCAAACTAGCGGGGGGGCAGATGAGCAGTTCTTC. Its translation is CASSRQTSGGADEQFF.

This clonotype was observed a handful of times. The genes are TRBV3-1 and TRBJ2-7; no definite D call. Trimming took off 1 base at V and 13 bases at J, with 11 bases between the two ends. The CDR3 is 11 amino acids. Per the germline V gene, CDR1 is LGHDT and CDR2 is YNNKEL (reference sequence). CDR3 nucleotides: TGTGCCAGCAGCCAAGCCGCAGTTTTCTACTTC. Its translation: CASSQAAVFYF.

The CDR3 reads CASSDPDTQYF. CDR3 coding DNA: TGTGCCAGCAGTGATCCAGATACGCAGTATTTT. This chain uses TRBV2 with TRBJ2-3; D not resolved. Germline CDR1 SNHLY, CDR2 FYNNEI. Trimming took off 3 bases at V and 4 bases at J, with 2 bases between the two ends. The CDR3 is 11 amino acids.